One and the same sample provided the 10 T cell receptor beta chains below, sequenced in a study of OX40 agonist ivuxolimab in advanced cancers. Some clones are missing from TCRdb's copy, which holds only in-frame ones; the method was immunoSEQ multiplex PCR. The table includes about 45,000 clones, 88% detected once. Sequences were derived from CD4+ or CD8+ T cells sorted from blood, sampled in a trial of the OX40 agonist ivuxolimab. The receptors derive from an adult with an advanced solid tumor such as melanoma, head and neck, liver or kidney cancer.

The chain recombines TRBV15 with TRBJ1-5; weak D call: TRBD1 (5 bases). The CDR3 runs 14 residues. Germline V CDR1 and CDR2: LNHNV, YYDKDF (reference sequence). Trimming removed 1 base from V and 7 bases from J, with 11 bases in between. The chain's CDR3 is CATSRVGGGQPQHF. In DNA, the CDR3 is TGTGCCACCAGCAGAGTGGGGGGTGGACAGCCCCAGCATTTT.

V is TRBV6-1 and J is TRBJ2-1; the D gene could be TRBD1 or TRBD2 (5 bases each). CDR3 length: 17 amino acids. Germline V CDR1 and CDR2: MNHNS, SASEGT. V dropped 0 bases and J dropped 6 bases, with 18 bases sitting between them. CDR3 DNA sequence: TGTGCCAGCAGTGAAGCGCTCGGGACCCGACTTAGCAATGAGCAGTTCTTC. Translated, it gives CASSEALGTRLSNEQFF.

The V gene is TRBV4-2, the J gene TRBJ2-1; 8 bases match TRBD1. The CDR3 extends over 15 amino acids. In germline, CDR1 is LGHNA, CDR2 YNFKEQ. V lost 2 bases, J lost 1 base, and 1 base stayed unmatched. The CDR3 nucleotides read TGTGCCAGCAGCCAAACAGGGGGGTCCTACAATGAGCAGTTCTTC. Amino acid sequence: CASSQTGGSYNEQFF.

This clone came up a few times. This chain joins TRBV7-3 and TRBJ1-1; D unclear. The V end lost 1 base, the J end lost 4 bases, and 10 bases lay between the germline ends. This CDR3 region has 14 residues. Germline values: CDR1 SGHTA, CDR2 FQGTGA. The CDR3 is CASSLNGQVTEAFF. CDR3 DNA: TGTGCCAGCAGCTTAAACGGCCAAGTCACTGAAGCTTTCTTT.

This sequence joins TRBV27 and TRBJ2-1; TRBD2 matches 11 bases. The CDR3 is made up of 20 amino acids. Germline CDR1 is MNHEY and CDR2 is SMNVEV (reference sequence). The V segment lost 2 bases and the J segment 4 bases; nucleotides outside the gene matches: 16. CDR3 amino acids: CASSLSQIAGGPVGYNEQFF. In DNA, the CDR3 is TGTGCCAGCAGTTTAAGCCAAATAGCGGGAGGGCCTGTTGGGTACAATGAGCAGTTCTTC.

The sample holds one count of this clone. This chain joins TRBV19 and TRBJ1-5; possible D gene TRBD1, 5 bases. The CDR3 has 15 amino acids. In germline, CDR1 is LNHDA, CDR2 SQIVND (reference sequence). V was trimmed by 3 bases and J by 9 bases, leaving 18 bases between them. The CDR3 sequence: CASSIVLGTEGPQHF. CDR3 DNA: TGTGCCAGTAGTATTGTTCTGGGGACCGAAGGGCCCCAGCATTTT. Full variable domain (missing parts from reference TRBV19 and TRBJ1-5): DGGITQSPKYLFRKEGQNVTLSCEQNLNHDAMYWYRQDPGQGLRLIYYSQIVNDFQKGDIAEGYSVSREKKESFPLTVTSAQKNPTAFYLCASSIVLGTEGPQHFGDGTRLSIL.

V and J are TRBV6-6 and TRBJ2-7; 7 nucleotides align to TRBD1. The CDR3 is 15 residues long. Germline CDR1 reads MNHNY; CDR2 reads SVGAGI (reference sequence). V gave up 8 bases and J gave up 3 bases; unmatched junction bases: 13. CDR3 nucleotides: TGTGCCAGCCGTAATACAGGGGCGATTGACTACGAGCAGTACTTC. This sequence encodes CASRNTGAIDYEQYF.

J is TRBJ1-2 and V is TRBV25-1; D is ambiguous. V was trimmed by 2 bases and J by 2 bases, leaving 9 bases between them. The germline gives CDR1 MGHDK, CDR2 SYGVNS. The CDR3 has 14 residues. The CDR3 bases are TGTGCCAGCAGTGAAAGGGCCAGAAACTATGGCTACACCTTC. Translation gives CASSERARNYGYTF.

V usage is TRBV15 and J usage is TRBJ2-6, with D uncertain. The CDR3 is made up of 15 amino acids. Germline CDR1 and CDR2: LNHNV and YYDKDF (reference sequence). V lost 1 base, J lost 1 base, and 5 bases lay in between. The chain's CDR3 is CATSRGLSGANVLTF. The CDR3 DNA follows: TGTGCCACCAGCAGAGGACTTTCTGGGGCCAACGTCCTGACTTTC.

This chain connects TRBV28 to TRBJ1-5; tentatively, D is TRBD1 (6 bases). Germline CDR1 is MDHEN and CDR2 is SYDVKM. The V end lost 3 bases, the J end lost 8 bases, and 17 bases lay between the germline ends. This CDR3 has 15 residues. The CDR3 here is CASSFMGQGKEPQHF. In nucleotides, the CDR3 is TGTGCCAGCAGTTTTATGGGGCAGGGGAAGGAGCCCCAGCATTTT. Full variable domain (outside the CDR3, taken from reference TRBV28 and TRBJ1-5): DVKVTQSSRYLVKRTGEKVFLECVQDMDHENMFWYRQDPGLGLRLIYFSYDVKMKEKGDIPEGYSVSREKKERFSLILESASTNQTSMYLCASSFMGQGKEPQHFGDGTRLSIL.